This entry lists 17 T cell receptor beta chains sequenced from one sample in a study of identical twins. Each CDR3 protein gets one entry after TCRdb re-called the 5' RACE reads with MiXCR. The sample holds some 690,000 distinct CDR3 sequences, around 20% seen once. These same data were also listed under a study on T cells expressing NK-cell markers.

The sequenced material came from PBMCs. The receptors stem from a woman under 30 in good health.

V is TRBV12-3 or TRBV12-4 and J is TRBJ2-3; 11 bases align to TRBD2. The CDR3 has 12 amino acids. V trimming: 3 bases; J trimming: 12 bases; junction bases outside the gene matches: 2. CDR3 bases: TGTGCCAGCAGTTTCGGACTAGCGGGTCAGTATTTT. This translates into CASSFGLAGQYF.

This clonotype appeared a few times. This chain joins TRBV7-9 and TRBJ2-7; 8 bases align to TRBD2. The CDR3 has 12 residues. Germline CDR1 and CDR2: SEHNR and FQNEAQ (reference sequence). V was pared by 3 bases and J by 7 bases, with 2 bases of the junction left unmatched. The chain's CDR3 is CASSFSGNEQYF. CDR3 DNA sequence: TGTGCCAGCAGCTTTAGCGGGAATGAGCAGTACTTC.

The chain joins TRBV6-1 to TRBJ2-2; maybe TRBD2 (5 bases). Trimming cost V 11 bases and J 7 bases, with 11 bases left between them. Per the germline V gene, CDR1 is MNHNS and CDR2 is SASEGT. There are 11 residues in the CDR3. The CDR3 bases are TGTGCCTCCACGGGGTTCGGGGAGCTGTTTTTT. Residues: CASTGFGELFF.

This clonotype appeared many times. The chain combines TRBV6-1 with TRBJ1-5; D might be TRBD1 (5 bases). The germline CDR1 and CDR2 sequences are MNHNS and SASEGT. The V gene lost 10 bases and the J gene lost 9 bases, with 19 bases spanning the gap. The CDR3 has 13 amino acids. The CDR3 DNA is TGTGCCACGCGAAGGACACTCCAAGCGCCCCAGCATTTT. Translating gives CATRRTLQAPQHF.

This clonotype was detected many times. V usage is TRBV20-1 and J usage is TRBJ2-1; D gene unclear. Trimming removed 0 bases from V and 0 bases from J, with 12 bases in between. Germline lookup yields CDR1 DFQATT and CDR2 SNEGSKA (reference sequence). This CDR3 region has 16 residues. The CDR3 protein is CSARDGASSSYNEQFF. CDR3 sequence (DNA): TGCAGTGCTAGAGACGGAGCGTCGAGCTCCTACAATGAGCAGTTCTTC.

This clonotype came up a few times. The V gene is TRBV7-9, the J gene TRBJ2-7; D may match TRBD1 or TRBD2 (5 bases each). The germline V gene has CDR1 SEHNR and CDR2 FQNEAQ (reference sequence). The CDR3 spans 14 residues. Trimming cost V 3 bases and J 3 bases, with 12 bases left between them. CDR3 residues: CASSLQGPHYEQYF. CDR3 bases: TGTGCCAGCAGCTTGCAGGGACCGCACTACGAGCAGTACTTC.

The sample holds a few counts of this clonotype. This chain joins TRBV25-1 and TRBJ2-7, with D perhaps matching TRBD1 or TRBD2 (6 bases each). The CDR3 has 16 amino acids. The germline V gene has CDR1 MGHDK and CDR2 SYGVNS. The V end was cut by 6 bases, the J end by 2 bases, with 20 bases between. The CDR3, as DNA: TGTGCCAGCAGCCCGGAGGAGGGGGTGAGACCCTACGAGCAGTACTTC. As protein: CASSPEEGVRPYEQYF.

In this sample, this clonotype turned up many times. V is TRBV5-1 and J is TRBJ2-2; D is tentatively TRBD1 or TRBD2 (5 bases each). CDR1 SGHRS and CDR2 YFSETQ come from the germline V gene. Trimming pared 4 bases from V and 0 bases from J, leaving 10 bases between. The CDR3 is made up of 15 amino acids. The CDR3, as DNA: TGCGCCAGCAGCGGGGGACCAGCGAACACCGGGGAGCTGTTTTTT. Protein sequence: CASSGGPANTGELFF.

This clonotype has more than one count but fewer than ten. V usage is TRBV5-1 and J usage is TRBJ1-1; D possibly corresponds to TRBD1 (5 bases). This CDR3 comprises 13 residues. CDR1 and CDR2 from the germline V gene are SGHRS and YFSETQ. V dropped 8 bases and J dropped 3 bases, with 14 bases sitting between them. DNA for the CDR3: TGCGCCAGTCGTTCAGGGCCTGACACTGAAGCTTTCTTT. Translated, it gives CASRSGPDTEAFF.

The V call is TRBV6-2 or TRBV6-3, the J call TRBJ2-6; D remains unclear. Germline assignment: CDR1 MNHEY and CDR2 SVGEGT. Deletions cut 6 bases from V and 0 bases from J, with 9 bases between. The CDR3 contains 15 residues. The CDR3 is CASSSDHSGANVLTF. CDR3 sequence (DNA): TGTGCCAGCAGCTCCGACCACTCTGGGGCCAACGTCCTGACTTTC.

This clonotype was seen a handful of times. The CDR3 DNA is TGTGCCAGCAGCTCCCACCAGGGCTACGAGCAGTACTTC. This codes for CASSSHQGYEQYF. The chain couples TRBV3-1 to TRBJ2-7; tentative D call: TRBD1 (5 bases). From germline, CDR1 is LGHDT and CDR2 YNNKEL (reference sequence). The CDR3 totals 13 residues. The V gene lost 5 bases and the J gene lost 3 bases, with 11 bases spanning the gap.

This chain links TRBV12-3 or TRBV12-4 with TRBJ1-2; tentatively, D is TRBD1 (6 bases). The ends were cut back, 4 bases at V and 7 bases at J, with 13 bases in the middle. This CDR3 has 13 amino acids. The CDR3 DNA sequence: TGTGCCAGCAGTTGGAGGGGAGGGGGTGGCTACACCTTC. This encodes CASSWRGGGGYTF.

This clonotype was observed a few times. The J gene is TRBJ2-7, the V gene TRBV7-2; no clear D gene. Germline V gene sequence: CDR1 SGHTA, CDR2 FQGNSA. The CDR3 runs to 11 residues. Trimming shortened V by 3 bases and J by 5 bases, and 5 bases separated the two germline ends. The CDR3 region has the DNA TGTGCCAGCAGCTTTATCGACGAGCAGTACTTC. Amino acid sequence: CASSFIDEQYF. Complete variable domain (other parts from reference TRBV7-2 and TRBJ2-7): GAGVSQSPSNKVTEKGKDVELRCDPISGHTALYWYRQSLGQGLEFLIYFQGNSAPDKSGLPSDRFSAERTGGSVSTLTIQRTQQEDSAVYLCASSFIDEQYFGPGTRLTVT.

This clonotype was picked up many times. This chain connects TRBV29-1 to TRBJ2-3; 8 nucleotides agree with TRBD2. The V and J ends lost 5 bases and 4 bases, in that order; junction bases with no gene match: 8. CDR3 length: 14 residues. CDR1 is SQVTM and CDR2 is ANQGSEA in the germline V gene. The CDR3, as DNA: TGCAGCGTTCCCACGGGGGGGGCACCAGATACGCAGTATTTT. The encoded protein is CSVPTGGAPDTQYF.

J is TRBJ1-4 and V is TRBV5-6; TRBD1 might be the D (6 bases). Trimming left V 2 bases short and J 7 bases short, with 12 bases between. The CDR3 spans 14 residues. Germline V gives CDR1 SGHDT, CDR2 YYEEEE. The CDR3 DNA reads TGTGCCAGCAGCTTTCGGGGGGGCGGTGAAAAACTGTTTTTT. This encodes CASSFRGGGEKLFF.

The rearrangement joins TRBV9 to TRBJ2-1; 8 bases agree with TRBD2. Germline CDR1 reads SGDLS; CDR2 reads YYNGEE. The CDR3 loop spans 15 amino acids. The V and J ends lost 4 bases and 8 bases, in that order; junction bases with no gene match: 11. The CDR3 nucleotides read TGTGCCAGCAGCAAAAGCGCGGGAGGTATGGATGAGCAGTTCTTC. Its protein is CASSKSAGGMDEQFF.

V is TRBV20-1 and J is TRBJ1-1; a possible D gene is TRBD1 (6 bases). Trimming removed 0 bases from V and 2 bases from J, with 10 bases in between. The CDR3 is 14 residues long. Germline V gene sequence: CDR1 DFQATT, CDR2 SNEGSKA (reference sequence). CDR3 in amino acids: CSARDGGPNTEAFF. CDR3 bases: TGCAGTGCTAGAGATGGGGGGCCTAACACTGAAGCTTTCTTT.